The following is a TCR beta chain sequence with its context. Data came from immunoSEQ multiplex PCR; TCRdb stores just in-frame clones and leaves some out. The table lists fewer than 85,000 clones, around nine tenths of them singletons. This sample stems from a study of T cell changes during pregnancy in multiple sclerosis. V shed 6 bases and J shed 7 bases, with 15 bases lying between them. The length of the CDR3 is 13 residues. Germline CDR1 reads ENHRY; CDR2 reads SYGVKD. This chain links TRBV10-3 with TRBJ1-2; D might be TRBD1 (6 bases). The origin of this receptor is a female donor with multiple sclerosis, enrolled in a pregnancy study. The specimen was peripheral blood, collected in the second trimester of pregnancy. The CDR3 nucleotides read TGTGCCATCAGGCTCTCCGGGACAACTGGCTACACCTTC. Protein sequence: CAIRLSGTTGYTF.